This is a list of T cell receptor beta chains from one sample in a study of blood T cell repertoires in COVID-19. The method was immunoSEQ multiplex PCR; TCRdb's version includes in-frame clones alone and lacks a portion of them. The sample records some 20,000 clones, about 89% being singletons. The specimen sequenced was peripheral blood. Every receptor here comes from a woman aged 55-69 years with active COVID-19. Both conserved end residues are part of each CDR3. Clone size is not always given. Where it is, it says once, few, many or a class for expanded clones.

abundance	v_gene	len	j_gene	CDR3aa
.	TRBV29-1	12	TRBJ1-4	CSVFSPGEKLFF
.	TRBV9	15	TRBJ1-4	CASSVAGLSSEKLFF
.	TRBV3-1/TRBV3-2	11	TRBJ2-1	CASSQGYEQFF
.	TRBV19	14	TRBJ1-3	CASSITGPGNTIYF
.	TRBV2	11	TRBJ2-1	CASSGRVEQFF
.	TRBV6-5	14	TRBJ2-3	CASTFGQFADTQYF
few	TRBV2	15	TRBJ2-2	CASGGTGRNTGELFF
.	TRBV5-1	15	TRBJ1-2	CASSSDTGARNGYTF
.	TRBV5-6	14	TRBJ2-7	CASSSGQGTIKQYF
.	TRBV2	15	TRBJ2-5	CASSRSRGGSETQYF
.	TRBV6-6	13	TRBJ1-2	CASSHKAGYGYTF
.	TRBV7-3	17	TRBJ2-2	CASSLRGDRTNTGELFF
.	TRBV7-9	14	TRBJ2-3	CASSLLGGADTQYF
.	TRBV7-3	15	TRBJ2-1	CASSLGAGTYNEQFF
.	TRBV11-2	14	TRBJ1-3	CASSPGGSFGTIYF
.	TRBV5-4	13	TRBJ1-1	CASSPTGVTEAFF
.	TRBV12-2	19	TRBJ2-5	CASRLVGGLAGGNQETQYF
.	TRBV6-6	14	TRBJ2-5	CASSPAGVSETQYF
once	TRBV2	13	TRBJ2-7	CASSIAVAYEQYF
.	TRBV6-1	17	TRBJ2-1	CASSVDLAGGLLNEQFF
.	TRBV15	13	TRBJ2-1	CATSLNSYNEQFF
.	TRBV7-6	15	TRBJ2-5	CASSLVGHTGETQYF
once	TRBV9	13	TRBJ2-5	CASSVDFRETQYF
.	TRBV7-4	12	TRBJ2-2	CADNRGAGELFF
.	TRBV7-9	16	TRBJ2-3	CASSLVGTGAADTQYF
.	TRBV3-1/TRBV3-2	15	TRBJ2-5	CASSQRTSGVETQYF
.	TRBV6-4	16	TRBJ2-1	CASSDSERGSYNEQFF
.	TRBV19	16	TRBJ1-5	CASSTYRGRRNQPQHF
.	TRBV27	13	TRBJ2-7	CASSLGATYGQYF
.	TRBV28	18	TRBJ2-7	CASIPSPGSSGAVYEQYF
.	TRBV6-5	15	TRBJ1-6	CASSYVGGGNSPLHF
.	TRBV19	14	TRBJ1-5	CASSIVGGHQPQHF
.	TRBV10-3	13	TRBJ1-5	CAAVETGNQPQHF
.	TRBV3-1/TRBV3-2	17	TRBJ2-3	CASSLARTGSSTDTQYF
.	TRBV19	16	TRBJ2-4	CASSTPPIEAKNIQYF
.	TRBV6-6	16	TRBJ2-5	CASSYSRGRGQETQYF
.	TRBV25-1	16	TRBJ2-1	CASSEPQGDNYNEQFF
few	TRBV5-6	16	TRBJ2-7	CASNLRTRSSSYEQYF
.	TRBV25-1	14	TRBJ1-4	CASSRDPGSGKLFF
.	TRBV19	14	TRBJ2-3	CASSGLGAGDTQYF
.	TRBV19	15	TRBJ2-3	CASSPGGQGGNTQYF
.	TRBV29-1	14	TRBJ2-3	CSVEGTTSTDTQYF
.	TRBV9	15	TRBJ2-3	CASSVGGLHTDTQYF
once	TRBV14	15	TRBJ1-4	CASSARRGGNEKLFF
.	TRBV11-2	14	TRBJ2-5	CASSPWTGVVTQYF
.	TRBV7-8	17	TRBJ2-4	CASSLEGSGGAKNIQYF
.	TRBV5-1	17	TRBJ2-2	CASSLAGGTRNTGELFF
.	TRBV5-1	16	TRBJ1-2	CASSFTPQQGRSGYTF
.	TRBV5-1	17	TRBJ2-7	CASSLGLAGANPYEQYF
.	TRBV6-1	13	TRBJ1-5	CASSEGGLQPQHF
.	TRBV27	15	TRBJ1-1	CASSHNRGLNTEAFF
.	TRBV10-3	13	TRBJ2-2	CAIRQGVTGELFF